This T cell receptor beta chain was identified in a study of blood T cell repertoires in COVID-19. The V end lost 5 bases, the J end lost 5 bases, and 21 bases lay between the germline ends. Looked up from germline, CDR1 is MDHEN and CDR2 is SYDVKM. This CDR3 region has 17 residues. Participants were aged about 18 to 100 years from about 25 US areas. Here immunoSEQ multiplex PCR was the method, and the copy in TCRdb shows in-frame clones only, minus some. The table has a few hundred thousand clones, around 87% seen once. Sequencing input: PBMCs or T cells enriched from blood (not recorded which). The gene calls are TRBV28 and TRBJ1-4; D uncertain. The receptor was derived from a woman aged 18-29 years with acute COVID-19. The CDR3 is CASSNIRKQALNEKLFF. CDR3 DNA: TGTGCCAGCAGTAATATCAGGAAGCAGGCCTTAAATGAAAAACTGTTTTTT.